The 14 T cell receptor beta chains below were found in one sample sequenced in a study of blood T cell repertoires in COVID-19. Measured with immunoSEQ multiplex PCR; TCRdb has only the in-frame clones, and not every one. The table records about 160,000 clones, approximately 90% of them present only once. Sequencing was performed on peripheral blood. These receptors came from a man aged 25 to 40 with COVID-19, enrolled during active disease.

The chain recombines TRBV27 with TRBJ2-1; 10 bases match TRBD2. J was trimmed by 4 bases and V by 7 bases; bases with no gene match: 7. Germline V lookup: CDR1 MNHEY, CDR2 SMNVEV (reference sequence). The length of the CDR3 is 15 residues. The DNA for the CDR3 is TGTGCCAGCACTTCTCAGGGACTAGCGTACAATGAGCAGTTCTTC. This translates into CASTSQGLAYNEQFF.

This chain joins TRBV4-2 and TRBJ1-4; 9 positions match TRBD1. Trimming took 4 bases from V and 5 from J; bases not matched to a gene: 8. Looked up from germline, CDR1 is LGHNA and CDR2 is YNFKEQ. There are 16 residues in the CDR3. The CDR3 reads CASSPEPGQGNEKLFF. The CDR3 coding sequence is TGTGCCAGCAGCCCCGAACCGGGACAGGGAAATGAAAAACTGTTTTTT.

V usage is TRBV19 and J usage is TRBJ2-1; TRBD2 aligns across 9 bases. V gave up 3 bases and J gave up 6 bases; unmatched junction bases: 9. CDR1 and CDR2 from the germline V gene are LNHDA and SQIVND (reference sequence). The CDR3 has 16 residues. The CDR3 DNA reads as TGTGCCAGTAGTATCTTTAGCGGGAGAGGGGTCAATGAGCAGTTCTTC. Amino acid sequence: CASSIFSGRGVNEQFF.

This chain connects TRBV7-2 to TRBJ2-2; D might be TRBD2 (5 bases). Germline V gene sequence: CDR1 SGHTA, CDR2 FQGNSA. The CDR3 has 15 residues. V was shortened by 5 bases and J by 1 base, with 11 bases between the two germline ends. The CDR3 DNA follows: TGTGCCAGCAGCCCCACCGAGGGGAACACCGGGGAGCTGTTTTTT. It translates to CASSPTEGNTGELFF.

The chain recombines TRBV28 with TRBJ1-4; D remains ambiguous. This CDR3 has 18 amino acids. V lost 3 bases to trimming and J lost 5 bases, with 22 bases between them. The germline gives CDR1 MDHEN, CDR2 SYDVKM. CDR3 loop: CASSFTSRVGSSNEKLFF. The DNA of the CDR3 is TGTGCCAGCAGTTTCACCTCTCGTGTGGGCAGTTCAAATGAAAAACTGTTTTTT. Using reference TRBV28 and TRBJ1-4 for the parts outside the CDR3, the full variable domain is DVKVTQSSRYLVKRTGEKVFLECVQDMDHENMFWYRQDPGLGLRLIYFSYDVKMKEKGDIPEGYSVSREKKERFSLILESASTNQTSMYLCASSFTSRVGSSNEKLFFGSGTQLSVL.

CDR3 amino acids: CASSYSIYSKSYEQYF. DNA of the CDR3: TGTGCCAGCAGTTACTCGATTTACAGTAAGTCCTACGAGCAGTACTTC. V and J are TRBV6-5 and TRBJ2-7; D remains unclear. Per the germline V gene, CDR1 is MNHEY and CDR2 is SVGAGI. This CDR3 contains 16 residues. V was clipped by 0 bases and J by 1 base, with 13 bases between them.

This clone has a handful of counts. The chain recombines TRBV29-1 with TRBJ2-7, with a tentative D call TRBD2 (6 bases). The germline V gene encodes CDR1 SQVTM and CDR2 ANQGSEA. V dropped 2 bases and J dropped 4 bases, with 21 bases sitting between them. CDR3 size: 16 residues. The CDR3 DNA is TGCAGCGTTGAAACTGGTCCGGGACTCTCCGCTTACGAGCAGTACTTC. This gives the protein CSVETGPGLSAYEQYF.

This clone has just a few counts. The chain is built from TRBV2 and TRBJ2-2, with TRBD1 identical over 7 bases. With 3 bases clipped from V and 2 bases from J, the junction kept 3 bases outside the gene matches. Germline V gives CDR1 SNHLY, CDR2 FYNNEI. The CDR3 loop spans 15 amino acids. The CDR3 sequence is CASSEDRLNTGELFF. DNA for the CDR3: TGTGCCAGCAGTGAGGACAGGTTAAACACCGGGGAGCTGTTTTTT.

The chain has TRBV5-4 and TRBJ1-1; 7 bases fit TRBD1. With 4 bases clipped from V and 2 bases from J, the junction kept 8 bases outside the gene matches. The CDR3 is 15 residues long. Germline CDR1 reads SGHNT; CDR2 reads YYREEE (reference sequence). DNA of the CDR3: TGTGCCAGCAGCCTACCCGGGACAGCAAACACTGAAGCTTTCTTT. This gives the protein CASSLPGTANTEAFF.

The rearrangement joins TRBV5-1 to TRBJ2-7; the D gene is possibly TRBD1 (5 bases). This CDR3 is built from 15 residues. CDR1 and CDR2 from the germline V gene are SGHRS and YFSETQ. The V end was cut by 1 base, the J end by 2 bases, with 13 bases between. The CDR3 loop is CASSLNQGGTYEQYF. CDR3 nucleotide sequence: TGCGCCAGCAGCTTGAACCAGGGTGGGACCTACGAGCAGTACTTC.

The chain employs TRBV5-1 and TRBJ2-7; 8 positions agree with TRBD1. The ends lost 4 bases at V and 7 bases at J; junction bases unmatched: 7. CDR1 is SGHRS, CDR2 YFSETQ, per germline. CDR3 size: 13 residues. For the CDR3, the DNA is TGCGCCAGCAGCGGATGGACAGGGACAGAGCAGTACTTC. Translated: CASSGWTGTEQYF.

This clone was counted a few times. The chain carries TRBV21-1 and TRBJ2-2; the table's D gene call, TRBD1, was not cross checked with the DNA. TRBV21-1 constitutes a pseudogene. CDR3 length: 16 residues. CDR3 DNA: TGTGCCAGCAGCAAAGCTAACAGGGGAAACACCGGGGAGCTGTTTTTT. It yields the protein CASSKANRGNTGELFF.

The chain couples TRBV3-1 (or the pseudogene TRBV3-2) to TRBJ2-2; 9 nucleotides line up with TRBD2. CDR3 length equals 14 residues. Germline trimming cut 7 bases from V and 4 bases from J; bases unmatched to any gene: 4. Germline assignment: CDR1 LGHDT and CDR2 YNNKEL (reference sequence). The CDR3 protein is CASKTSGFTGELFF. The CDR3 bases are TGTGCCAGCAAAACTAGCGGGTTCACCGGGGAGCTGTTTTTT.

V usage is TRBV6-2 or TRBV6-3 and J usage is TRBJ1-2; no firm D call. The V gene's germline CDR1 is MNHEY and CDR2 SVGEGT. CDR3 size: 13 residues. V shed 2 bases and J shed 2 bases, with 6 bases lying between them. The CDR3 here is CASSYRENYGYTF. The CDR3 DNA reads as TGTGCCAGCAGTTACAGAGAGAACTATGGCTACACCTTC.